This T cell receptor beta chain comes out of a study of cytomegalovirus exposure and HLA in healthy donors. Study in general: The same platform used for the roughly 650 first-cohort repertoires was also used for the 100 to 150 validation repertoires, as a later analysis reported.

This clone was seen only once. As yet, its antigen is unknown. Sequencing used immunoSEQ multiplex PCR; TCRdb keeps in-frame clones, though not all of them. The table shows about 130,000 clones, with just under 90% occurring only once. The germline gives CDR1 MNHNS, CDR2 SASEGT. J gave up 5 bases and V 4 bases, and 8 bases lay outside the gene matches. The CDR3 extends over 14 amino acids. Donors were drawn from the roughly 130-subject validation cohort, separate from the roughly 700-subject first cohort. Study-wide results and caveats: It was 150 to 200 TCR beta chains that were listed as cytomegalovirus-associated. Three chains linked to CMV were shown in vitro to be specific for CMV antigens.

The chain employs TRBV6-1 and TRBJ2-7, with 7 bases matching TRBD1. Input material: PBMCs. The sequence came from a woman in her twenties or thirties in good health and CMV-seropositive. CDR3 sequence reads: CASSGGGASDEQYF. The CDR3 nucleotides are TGTGCCAGCAGTGGAGGGGGCGCATCGGACGAGCAGTACTTC.